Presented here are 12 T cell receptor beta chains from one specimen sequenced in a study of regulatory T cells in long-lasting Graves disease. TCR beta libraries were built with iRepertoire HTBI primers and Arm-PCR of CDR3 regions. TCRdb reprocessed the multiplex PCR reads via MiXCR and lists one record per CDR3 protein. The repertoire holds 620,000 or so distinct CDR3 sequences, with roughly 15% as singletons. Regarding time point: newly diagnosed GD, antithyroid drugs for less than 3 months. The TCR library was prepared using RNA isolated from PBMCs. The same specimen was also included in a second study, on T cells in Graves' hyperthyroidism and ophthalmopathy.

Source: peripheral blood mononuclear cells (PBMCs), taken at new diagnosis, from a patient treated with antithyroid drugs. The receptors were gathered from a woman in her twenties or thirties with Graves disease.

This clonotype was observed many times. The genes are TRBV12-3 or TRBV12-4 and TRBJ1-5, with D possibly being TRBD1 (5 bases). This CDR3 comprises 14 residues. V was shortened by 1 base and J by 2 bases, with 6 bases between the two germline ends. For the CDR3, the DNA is TGTGCCAGCAGTTTAGAACAGGGCAATCAGCCCCAGCATTTT. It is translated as CASSLEQGNQPQHF.

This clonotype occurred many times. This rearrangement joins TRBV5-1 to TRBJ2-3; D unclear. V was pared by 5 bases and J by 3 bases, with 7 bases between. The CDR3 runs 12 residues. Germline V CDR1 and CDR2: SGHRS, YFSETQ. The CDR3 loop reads CASSKRTDTQYF. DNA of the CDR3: TGCGCCAGCAGTAAAAGAACAGATACGCAGTATTTT.

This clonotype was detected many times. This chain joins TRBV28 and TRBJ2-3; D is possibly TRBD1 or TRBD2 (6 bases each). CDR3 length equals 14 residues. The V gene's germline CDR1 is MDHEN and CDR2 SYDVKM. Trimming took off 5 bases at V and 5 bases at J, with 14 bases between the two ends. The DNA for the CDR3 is TGTGCCAGCAGTATGGAACAGGGACTAGATACGCAGTATTTT. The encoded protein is CASSMEQGLDTQYF.

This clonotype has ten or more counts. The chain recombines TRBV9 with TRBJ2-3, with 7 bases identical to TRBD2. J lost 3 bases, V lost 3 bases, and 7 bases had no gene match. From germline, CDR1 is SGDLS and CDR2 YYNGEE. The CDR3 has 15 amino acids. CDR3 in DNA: TGTGCCAGCAGCGCCCTTGACGGGAGGACAGATACGCAGTATTTT. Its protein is CASSALDGRTDTQYF.

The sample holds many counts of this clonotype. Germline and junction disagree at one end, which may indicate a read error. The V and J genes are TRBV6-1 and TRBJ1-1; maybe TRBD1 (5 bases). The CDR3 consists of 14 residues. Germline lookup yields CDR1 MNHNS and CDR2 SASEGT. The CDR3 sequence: CASTEVDTDSEAFF. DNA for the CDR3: TGTGCCAGCACTGAAGTGGACACAGATTCCGAAGCTTTCTTT.

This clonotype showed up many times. CDR3 sequence (DNA): TGTGCCAGCAGTTTCCTAAGGAGCGGGGTCCCGGATACGCAGTATTTT. It is translated as CASSFLRSGVPDTQYF. The chain couples TRBV27 to TRBJ2-3; 7 bases are shared with TRBD2. Germline trimming cut 3 bases from V and 6 bases from J; bases unmatched to any gene: 12. This CDR3 is 16 amino acids long. Germline CDR1 reads MNHEY; CDR2 reads SMNVEV (reference sequence).

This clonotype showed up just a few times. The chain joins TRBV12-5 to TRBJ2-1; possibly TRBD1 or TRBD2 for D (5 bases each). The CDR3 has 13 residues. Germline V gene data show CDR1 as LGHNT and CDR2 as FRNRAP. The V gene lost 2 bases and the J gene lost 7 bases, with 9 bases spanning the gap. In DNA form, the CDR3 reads TGTGCTAGTGGTTTGTTCGGGACGAATGAGCAGTTCTTC. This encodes CASGLFGTNEQFF.

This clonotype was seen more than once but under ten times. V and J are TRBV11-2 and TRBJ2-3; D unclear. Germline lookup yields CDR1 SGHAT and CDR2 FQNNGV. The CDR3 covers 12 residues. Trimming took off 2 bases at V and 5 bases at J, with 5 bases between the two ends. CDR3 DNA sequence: TGTGCCAGCAGCTTACTCAGAGATACGCAGTATTTT. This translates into CASSLLRDTQYF. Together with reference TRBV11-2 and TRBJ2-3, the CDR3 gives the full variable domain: EAGVAQSPRYKIIEKRQSVAFWCNPISGHATLYWYQQILGQGPKLLIQFQNNGVVDDSQLPKDRFSAERLKGVDSTLKIQPAKLEDSAVYLCASSLLRDTQYFGPGTRLTVL.

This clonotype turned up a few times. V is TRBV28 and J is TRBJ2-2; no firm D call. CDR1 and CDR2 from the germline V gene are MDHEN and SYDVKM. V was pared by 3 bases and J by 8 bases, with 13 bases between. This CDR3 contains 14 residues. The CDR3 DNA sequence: TGTGCCAGCAGTTTGGACGGCGTGAAGGGGGAGCTGTTTTTT. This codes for CASSLDGVKGELFF.

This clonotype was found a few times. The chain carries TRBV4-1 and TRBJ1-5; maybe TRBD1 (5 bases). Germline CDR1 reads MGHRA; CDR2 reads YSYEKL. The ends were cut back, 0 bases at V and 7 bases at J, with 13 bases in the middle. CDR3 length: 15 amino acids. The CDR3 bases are TGCGCCAGCAGCCAAGATCTAGGGGCATGGCAGCCCCAGCATTTT. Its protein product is CASSQDLGAWQPQHF.

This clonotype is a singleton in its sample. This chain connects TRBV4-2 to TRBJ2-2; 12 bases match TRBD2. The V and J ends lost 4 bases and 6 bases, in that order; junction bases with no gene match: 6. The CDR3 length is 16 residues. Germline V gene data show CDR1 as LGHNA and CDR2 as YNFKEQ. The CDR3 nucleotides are TGTGCCAGCAGCCCCCCTAGCGGGAGGGTTTCCGGGGAGCTGTTTTTT. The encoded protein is CASSPPSGRVSGELFF.

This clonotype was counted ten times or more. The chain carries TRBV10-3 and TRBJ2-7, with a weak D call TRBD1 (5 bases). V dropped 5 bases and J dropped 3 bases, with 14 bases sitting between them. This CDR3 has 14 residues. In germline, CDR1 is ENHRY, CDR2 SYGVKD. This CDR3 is CAISPGQGFYEQYF. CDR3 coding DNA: TGTGCCATCAGTCCGGGTCAGGGATTCTACGAGCAGTACTTC.